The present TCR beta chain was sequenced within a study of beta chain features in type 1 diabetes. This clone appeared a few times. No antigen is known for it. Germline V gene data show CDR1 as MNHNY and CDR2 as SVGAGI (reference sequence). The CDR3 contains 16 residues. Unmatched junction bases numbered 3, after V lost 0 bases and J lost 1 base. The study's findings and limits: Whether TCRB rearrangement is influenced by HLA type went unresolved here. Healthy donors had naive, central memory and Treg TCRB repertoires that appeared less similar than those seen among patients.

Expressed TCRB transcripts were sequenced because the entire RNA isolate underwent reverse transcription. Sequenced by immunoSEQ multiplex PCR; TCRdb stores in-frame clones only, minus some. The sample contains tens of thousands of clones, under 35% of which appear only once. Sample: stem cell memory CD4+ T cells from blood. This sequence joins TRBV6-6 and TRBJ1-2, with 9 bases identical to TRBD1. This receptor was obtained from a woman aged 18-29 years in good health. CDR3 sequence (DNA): TGTGCCAGCAGTTACTCCACAGGGGGCCTTAACTATGGCTACACCTTC. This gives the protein CASSYSTGGLNYGYTF.